One and the same sample provided the 10 T cell receptor beta chains below, sequenced in a study of blood T cell repertoires in COVID-19. The data were produced by immunoSEQ multiplex PCR, yet TCRdb's version contains in-frame clones alone and is incomplete. The data contain around 380,000 clones, about 80% of them singletons. Sequenced: peripheral blood. Source of these receptors: a human donor with acute or convalescent COVID-19. The donor label of this sample is uncertain.

CDR3 residues: CATSRPSGANVLTF. CDR3 DNA sequence: TGTGCCACCAGCAGGCCCTCTGGGGCCAACGTCCTGACTTTC. The chain employs TRBV6-5 and TRBJ2-6, with D hard to call. CDR3 size: 14 residues. The V gene's germline CDR1 is MNHEY and CDR2 SVGAGI. V was shortened by 10 bases and J by 0 bases, with 10 bases between the two germline ends.

J is TRBJ1-2 and V is TRBV5-4, with a weak D call TRBD1 (5 bases). The CDR3 extends over 14 amino acids. Per the germline V gene, CDR1 is SGHNT and CDR2 is YYREEE (reference sequence). V lost 0 bases, J lost 6 bases, and 12 bases lay in between. The CDR3 protein is CASSLEWRGNGYTF. DNA for the CDR3: TGTGCCAGCAGCTTGGAGTGGAGGGGCAATGGCTACACCTTC.

J is TRBJ1-6 and V is TRBV30; no definite D call. V was clipped by 4 bases and J by 1 base, with 8 bases between them. In germline, CDR1 is GTSNPN, CDR2 SVGIG (reference sequence). This CDR3 is built from 14 residues. The CDR3 reads CAWTSGSYNSPLHF. CDR3 in DNA: TGTGCCTGGACTTCGGGTTCCTATAATTCACCCCTCCACTTT.

V is TRBV27 and J is TRBJ2-2, with D possibly being TRBD2 (5 bases). Germline V CDR1 and CDR2: MNHEY, SMNVEV (reference sequence). Deletions cut 6 bases from V and 0 bases from J, with 11 bases between. CDR3 length: 15 residues. In nucleotides, the CDR3 is TGTGCCAGCAGGGGAGCGAACGCGAACACCGGGGAGCTGTTTTTT. It yields the protein CASRGANANTGELFF.

Here the CDR3 reads CASRPGGWDTEAFF. The CDR3 region has the DNA TGTGCCAGCAGACCAGGGGGCTGGGACACTGAAGCTTTCTTT. The gene calls are TRBV6-5 and TRBJ1-1, with 8 bases lining up with TRBD1. Looked up from germline, CDR1 is MNHEY and CDR2 is SVGAGI. The CDR3 has 14 residues. J gave up 3 bases and V 6 bases, and 6 bases lay outside the gene matches.

The CDR3 nucleotides read TGTGCCAGCAGCTTAGACCCAGGGGTCAACTATGGCTACACCTTC. This gives the protein CASSLDPGVNYGYTF. The chain has TRBV7-2 and TRBJ1-2; tentatively, D is TRBD1 (6 bases). Germline V gene data show CDR1 as SGHTA and CDR2 as FQGNSA. CDR3 length equals 15 residues. V was pared by 1 base and J by 2 bases, with 11 bases between.

The rearrangement links TRBV5-4 to TRBJ1-3; a weak D match, TRBD1 (5 bases). With 2 bases removed from V and 2 bases from J, the gap between germline ends came to 8 bases. The CDR3 is 14 amino acids. Germline values: CDR1 SGHNT, CDR2 YYREEE (reference sequence). CDR3 nucleotides: TGTGCCAGCAGCTTCGGGGGAGCTGGAAACACCATATATTTT. Translated: CASSFGGAGNTIYF.

This clone was picked up one time. Within the sample, other DNA sequences also encode this same CDR3. The CDR3 loop is CASSLGAGGPVGEQYF. CDR3 coding DNA: TGCGCCAGCAGCTTGGGCGCGGGGGGGCCAGTTGGCGAGCAGTACTTC. This chain connects TRBV5-1 to TRBJ2-7, with 9 bases lining up with TRBD2. The CDR3 totals 16 residues. The V gene's germline CDR1 is SGHRS and CDR2 YFSETQ. Trimming at V came to 0 bases and at J to 6 bases, leaving 10 bases not matched to a gene. Supplemented by reference TRBV5-1 and TRBJ2-7, the full variable domain reads KAGVTQTPRYLIKTRGQQVTLSCSPISGHRSVSWYQQTPGQGLQFLFEYFSETQRNKGNFPGRFSGRQFSNSRSEMNVSTLELGDSALYLCASSLGAGGPVGEQYFGPGTRLTVT.

In nucleotides, the CDR3 is TGTGCCAGCAGTTTAGTCGGGGGGCCCACAGATACGCAGTATTTT. The encoded protein is CASSLVGGPTDTQYF. The chain couples TRBV27 to TRBJ2-3; a possible D gene is TRBD2 (7 bases). Germline V CDR1 and CDR2: MNHEY, SMNVEV (reference sequence). The CDR3 covers 15 residues. Trimming stripped 2 bases from V and 2 bases from J, with 11 bases between.

V and J are TRBV3-1 (or the pseudogene TRBV3-2) and TRBJ1-2; no clear D gene. Germline CDR1 and CDR2: LGHDT and YNNKEL (reference sequence). V was pared by 3 bases and J by 7 bases, with 15 bases between. This CDR3 contains 14 residues. CDR3 loop: CASSHFGGGAGYTF. CDR3 DNA: TGTGCCAGCAGCCACTTTGGAGGAGGAGCTGGCTACACCTTC.